This entry lists 26 T cell receptor beta chains sequenced from one sample in a study of OX40 agonist ivuxolimab in advanced cancers. Clones were sequenced by immunoSEQ multiplex PCR, and TCRdb holds only the in-frame ones, with some missing. This table holds around 70,000 clones, less than 90% found once. The input for sequencing was CD4+ or CD8+ T cells sorted from blood, taken in a trial of the OX40 agonist ivuxolimab. The receptors were gathered from an adult with an advanced solid tumor such as melanoma, head and neck, liver or kidney cancer.

The V gene is TRBV9, the J gene TRBJ2-1, with TRBD2 matching 7 bases. Germline values: CDR1 SGDLS, CDR2 YYNGEE. Germline trimming cut 0 bases from V and 0 bases from J; bases unmatched to any gene: 9. The CDR3 has 18 amino acids. The CDR3 DNA follows: TGTGCCAGCAGCGTAGGGGCCCCGGGCGGGAGCTCCTACAATGAGCAGTTCTTC. This sequence encodes CASSVGAPGGSSYNEQFF.

This clone was observed once. V usage is TRBV28 and J usage is TRBJ1-5; a weak D match, TRBD1 (6 bases). The germline V gene has CDR1 MDHEN and CDR2 SYDVKM. Trimming took off 7 bases at V and 7 bases at J, with 11 bases between the two ends. CDR3 length: 12 residues. CDR3 bases: TGTGCCAGCAAACAGGGTGGGCAGCCCCAGCATTTT. Its translation is CASKQGGQPQHF.

The chain is built from TRBV5-4 and TRBJ2-5, with D perhaps TRBD1 (7 bases). Trimming took off 0 bases at V and 7 bases at J, with 19 bases between the two ends. This CDR3 contains 16 residues. CDR1 is SGHNT, CDR2 YYREEE, per germline (reference sequence). The CDR3 spells CASSLGRAVQGGTQYF. CDR3 DNA sequence: TGTGCCAGCAGCTTGGGGAGGGCGGTGCAGGGGGGGACCCAGTACTTC.

The J gene is TRBJ2-5, the V gene TRBV7-3; 10 bases are a match to TRBD1. Trimming removed 3 bases from V and 0 bases from J; junction bases left unmatched: 1. This CDR3 is 15 amino acids long. Germline CDR1 reads SGHTA; CDR2 reads FQGTGA. This CDR3 reads CASSLTGGHQETQYF. In DNA, the CDR3 is TGTGCCAGCAGCTTGACAGGGGGCCACCAAGAGACCCAGTACTTC.

The V call is TRBV15, the J call TRBJ1-2; 7 bases line up with TRBD1. The CDR3 spans 16 residues. Per germline, CDR1 LNHNV and CDR2 YYDKDF (reference sequence). J lost 5 bases, V lost 1 base, and 10 bases had no gene match. The CDR3 sequence is CATSRGRQGIIYGYTF. In nucleotides, the CDR3 is TGTGCCACCAGCAGAGGACGACAGGGAATAATTTATGGCTACACCTTC. The full variable domain, with the rest looked up from reference TRBV15 and TRBJ1-2, is DAMVIQNPRYQVTQFGKPVTLSCSQTLNHNVMYWYQQKSSQAPKLLFHYYDKDFNNEADTPDNFQSRRPNTSFCFLDIRSPGLGDTAMYLCATSRGRQGIIYGYTFGSGTRLTVV.

The rearrangement links TRBV10-3 to TRBJ2-3; 8 nucleotides match TRBD2. Germline V gene data show CDR1 as ENHRY and CDR2 as SYGVKD. J gave up 2 bases and V 6 bases, and 10 bases lay outside the gene matches. The CDR3 spans 16 residues. The CDR3 DNA reads as TGTGCCATCAGCGTGGGGGTAGCGGGGTACACAGATACGCAGTATTTT. Its protein product is CAISVGVAGYTDTQYF.

The CDR3 DNA reads as TGCGCCAGCAGCTTGGCGGGTCCAGGTCAGCCCCAGCATTTT. This encodes CASSLAGPGQPQHF. The V gene is TRBV5-1, the J gene TRBJ1-5, with D uncertain. Deletions cut 0 bases from V and 6 bases from J, with 10 bases between. From germline, CDR1 is SGHRS and CDR2 YFSETQ. CDR3 length: 14 amino acids.

The chain has TRBV4-3 and TRBJ1-2, with no clear D. The CDR3 has 13 residues. V lost 2 bases and J lost 3, with 7 bases in between. CDR1 and CDR2 (germline): LGHNA, YSLEER. CDR3 DNA sequence: TGCGCCAGCAGCCAAATCTTGTACTATGGCTACACCTTC. Translated: CASSQILYYGYTF.

The CDR3 region is CAWSRRDTQYF. Here the CDR3 DNA reads TGTGCCTGGAGTCGGAGGGATACGCAGTATTTT. This rearrangement joins TRBV30 to TRBJ2-3; D may be TRBD2 (5 bases). CDR3 length equals 11 residues. Per germline, CDR1 GTSNPN and CDR2 SVGIG (reference sequence). The V gene lost 2 bases and the J gene lost 6 bases, with 6 bases spanning the gap.

This sequence joins TRBV23-1 and TRBJ2-6, with D possibly being TRBD2 (6 bases). TRBV23-1 is an ORF; its function is uncertain. CDR3 size: 21 residues. Trimming cost V 3 bases and J 1 base, with 25 bases left between them. CDR3 bases: TGCGCCAGCAGTCAGTCCAACTGGCAGGCAGGACTACTTTCTGGGGCCAACGTCCTGACTTTC. Translating gives CASSQSNWQAGLLSGANVLTF.

The chain joins TRBV7-9 to TRBJ2-3; TRBD2 aligns across 13 bases. The CDR3 contains 17 residues. Germline V gene sequence: CDR1 SEHNR, CDR2 FQNEAQ (reference sequence). Trimming removed 10 bases from V and 3 bases from J; junction bases left unmatched: 13. The CDR3 protein is CATGISGLAGETDTQYF. The CDR3 DNA follows: TGTGCCACCGGGATCTCCGGACTAGCGGGAGAAACAGATACGCAGTATTTT.

The V and J genes are TRBV5-4 and TRBJ2-1, with a possible D match to TRBD1 (6 bases). The CDR3 length is 15 residues. V lost 0 bases to trimming and J lost 9 bases, with 16 bases between them. The germline V gene encodes CDR1 SGHNT and CDR2 YYREEE (reference sequence). As DNA, the CDR3 is TGTGCCAGCAGCTTGGGGGGGCGACAGCACGGTGAGCAGTTCTTC. Translated, it gives CASSLGGRQHGEQFF.

The CDR3 is CASSFDDRGGYEQYF. CDR3 coding DNA: TGTGCCAGCAGCTTCGACGACAGGGGCGGATACGAGCAGTACTTC. The chain has TRBV11-3 and TRBJ2-7; 8 positions agree with TRBD1. Germline values: CDR1 SGHNT, CDR2 YENEEA. The V and J ends lost 3 bases and 4 bases, in that order; junction bases with no gene match: 8. The CDR3 loop spans 15 amino acids.

This clone was seen only a few times. The gene calls are TRBV7-8 and TRBJ1-2; TRBD1 might be the D (5 bases). V was cut by 5 bases and J by 1 base, with 23 bases left in between. The germline V gene encodes CDR1 SGHVS and CDR2 FQNEAQ. This CDR3 contains 18 residues. CDR3 DNA: TGTGCCAGCAGCCCGCTTGCCCCGGGACGGCTAAATAACTATGGCTACACCTTC. Protein product: CASSPLAPGRLNNYGYTF.

This clone was picked up a small number of times. The chain couples TRBV7-2 to TRBJ2-7; TRBD2 aligns across 11 bases. The CDR3 is made up of 15 amino acids. V was pared by 6 bases and J by 0 bases, with 4 bases of the junction left unmatched. In germline, CDR1 is SGHTA, CDR2 FQGNSA. As DNA, the CDR3 is TGTGCCAGCAGTATAGCGGGAGGGAGCTCCTACGAGCAGTACTTC. Translated, it gives CASSIAGGSSYEQYF.

V usage is TRBV19 and J usage is TRBJ2-1; 9 bases align to TRBD2. Trimming removed 4 bases from V and 5 bases from J; junction bases left unmatched: 18. CDR1 and CDR2 (germline): LNHDA, SQIVND (reference sequence). There are 19 residues in the CDR3. CDR3 in amino acids: CASSNRDRRLAGRNNEQFF. As DNA, the CDR3 is TGTGCCAGTAGTAATCGGGATCGAAGGCTAGCGGGAAGAAACAATGAGCAGTTCTTC.

The chain has TRBV25-1 and TRBJ2-7; D might be TRBD2 (6 bases). Germline CDR1 MGHDK, CDR2 SYGVNS. Trimming removed 5 bases from V and 2 bases from J, with 10 bases in between. This CDR3 region has 13 residues. This chain's CDR3 is CASSSGDPYEQYF. CDR3 DNA: TGTGCCAGCAGTTCGGGAGACCCCTACGAGCAGTACTTC.

The V call is TRBV9, the J call TRBJ2-5, with D perhaps being TRBD1 or TRBD2 (5 bases each). The V end was cut by 3 bases, the J end by 4 bases, with 19 bases between. CDR3 size: 16 residues. Germline V lookup: CDR1 SGDLS, CDR2 YYNGEE. Written as DNA, the CDR3 is TGTGCCAGCAGCGGCGGTGCCGCTAATGGGGGAGAGACCCAGTACTTC. Protein: CASSGGAANGGETQYF.

V is TRBV2 and J is TRBJ2-1; the match to TRBD2 covers 12 bases. J was trimmed by 4 bases and V by 4 bases; bases with no gene match: 5. The CDR3 totals 16 residues. Germline lookup yields CDR1 SNHLY and CDR2 FYNNEI. CDR3 protein: CASSGTGTSGYNEQFF. CDR3 DNA sequence: TGTGCCAGCAGTGGTACCGGGACTAGCGGGTACAATGAGCAGTTCTTC.

This chain joins TRBV30 and TRBJ1-1, with a possible D match to TRBD1 (5 bases). Per the germline V gene, CDR1 is GTSNPN and CDR2 is SVGIG (reference sequence). Trimming left V 0 bases short and J 4 bases short, with 9 bases between. This CDR3 is 13 amino acids long. The CDR3 DNA reads as TGTGCCTGGAGTGTACTTGGGGGCACTGAAGCTTTCTTT. Translated, it gives CAWSVLGGTEAFF.

V is TRBV19 and J is TRBJ2-7; 9 bases line up with TRBD2. The germline gives CDR1 LNHDA, CDR2 SQIVND (reference sequence). V was clipped by 5 bases and J by 4 bases; unmatched bases: 9. The CDR3 runs 15 residues. In DNA, the CDR3 is TGTGCCAGTAGTCAGTCAGGCGGGAGGGTTTACGAGCAGTACTTC. Its protein product is CASSQSGGRVYEQYF. Full variable domain (rest looked up from reference TRBV19 and TRBJ2-7): DGGITQSPKYLFRKEGQNVTLSCEQNLNHDAMYWYRQDPGQGLRLIYYSQIVNDFQKGDIAEGYSVSREKKESFPLTVTSAQKNPTAFYLCASSQSGGRVYEQYFGPGTRLTVT.

The gene calls are TRBV7-2 and TRBJ2-2, with 11 bases identical to TRBD1. Per germline, CDR1 SGHTA and CDR2 FQGNSA. This CDR3 spans 18 amino acids. J was trimmed by 0 bases and V by 2 bases; bases with no gene match: 5. The CDR3 nucleotides read TGTGCCAGCAGCTTATATTGGACAGGGGGCGCGAACACCGGGGAGCTGTTTTTT. Its protein product is CASSLYWTGGANTGELFF.

The chain employs TRBV12-5 and TRBJ1-5; D remains ambiguous. The CDR3 has 15 amino acids. The germline V and J ends were trimmed by 5 bases and 4 bases, with 15 bases remaining between them. Germline V gene sequence: CDR1 LGHNT, CDR2 FRNRAP. The CDR3: CASGIDPRGNQPQHF. The CDR3 DNA sequence: TGTGCTAGTGGTATAGATCCCCGTGGGAATCAGCCCCAGCATTTT.

This clone appeared a few times. V is TRBV2 and J is TRBJ2-3; 16 bases align to TRBD2. Germline values: CDR1 SNHLY, CDR2 FYNNEI. The V and J ends lost 5 bases and 7 bases, in that order; junction bases with no gene match: 12. This CDR3 is built from 18 residues. The CDR3 spells CASSSSGTSGREVNTQYF. In nucleotides, the CDR3 is TGTGCCAGCAGTTCTTCCGGGACTAGCGGGAGGGAAGTAAATACGCAGTATTTT.

The rearrangement joins TRBV11-3 to TRBJ2-1; D remains ambiguous. The CDR3 is 17 residues long. The germline V gene has CDR1 SGHNT and CDR2 YENEEA. Trimming took off 5 bases at V and 0 bases at J, with 17 bases between the two ends. CDR3 DNA: TGTGCCAGCAGCCGAAACCGGGTGACGAGCTCCTACAATGAGCAGTTCTTC. Amino acids: CASSRNRVTSSYNEQFF.

The chain links TRBV6-6 to TRBJ1-1, with D perhaps TRBD1 (5 bases). The V end lost 5 bases, the J end lost 8 bases, and 12 bases lay between the germline ends. The CDR3 spans 12 residues. Germline V gives CDR1 MNHNY, CDR2 SVGAGI (reference sequence). Here the CDR3 reads CASSPPSGEAFF. The CDR3, as DNA: TGTGCCAGCAGTCCACCTTCAGGGGAAGCTTTCTTT.